These 18 T cell receptor beta chains came from one sample sequenced in a study of cytomegalovirus exposure and HLA in healthy donors. PCR used 60 Vbeta primers and 13 Jbeta primers. The table came from immunoSEQ multiplex PCR; TCRdb's copy has only in-frame clones and leaves some out. The data hold about 120,000 clones, with just over 15% observed a single time. The specimen was PBMCs. The receptors shown here come from a woman between 18 and 29 years old in good health and CMV-seronegative.

This clone was recorded a few times. The chain is built from TRBV7-7 and TRBJ2-2; 10 positions match TRBD2. Germline V gene sequence: CDR1 SSHAT, CDR2 FNYEAQ (reference sequence). The CDR3 runs to 14 residues. J lost 13 bases, V lost 1 base, and 6 bases had no gene match. CDR3 amino acids: CASSLGTSGSGLFF. Written as DNA, the CDR3 is TGTGCCAGCAGCTTAGGGACTAGCGGATCGGGGCTGTTTTTT.

The chain uses TRBV4-1 and TRBJ2-2, with D maybe TRBD2 (6 bases). The CDR3 spans 17 residues. V was cut by 0 bases and J by 0 bases, with 11 bases left in between. The V gene's germline CDR1 is MGHRA and CDR2 YSYEKL. CDR3 coding DNA: TGCGCCAGCAGCCAAGATGGAGGGAAGGCGAACACCGGGGAGCTGTTTTTT. Protein product: CASSQDGGKANTGELFF.

This clone was seen a few times. V and J are TRBV28 and TRBJ2-7; 8 bases are shared with TRBD2. CDR1 and CDR2 from the germline V gene are MDHEN and SYDVKM. Trimming took 3 bases from V and 1 from J; bases not matched to a gene: 11. The CDR3 runs 17 residues. The CDR3 sequence: CASSLETLAGPSYEQYF. The CDR3 nucleotides are TGTGCCAGCAGTTTGGAAACCCTAGCGGGCCCATCCTACGAGCAGTACTTC.

In this sample, this clone turned up a few times. The chain combines TRBV29-1 with TRBJ2-2; D might be TRBD1 (6 bases). V was trimmed by 7 bases and J by 3 bases, leaving 12 bases between them. This CDR3 contains 13 residues. In germline, CDR1 is SQVTM, CDR2 ANQGSEA. The CDR3 region is CSAGQSHTGELFF. The CDR3, as DNA: TGCAGCGCCGGACAGAGCCACACCGGGGAGCTGTTTTTT.

In its sample, this clone was seen a few times. This chain joins TRBV4-1 and TRBJ1-1, with a possible D match to TRBD1 (6 bases). The CDR3 is 15 residues long. CDR1 is MGHRA, CDR2 YSYEKL, per germline. The V end lost 2 bases, the J end lost 0 bases, and 10 bases lay between the germline ends. The CDR3 bases are TGCGCCAGCAGCCAATTTGACAGGATGAACACTGAAGCTTTCTTT. As protein: CASSQFDRMNTEAFF.

The V call is TRBV4-1, the J call TRBJ1-2; D call uncertain. Germline lookup yields CDR1 MGHRA and CDR2 YSYEKL. Between the trimmed V and J ends, which lost 4 bases and 2 bases, there was a span of 14 bases. The CDR3 extends over 15 amino acids. The CDR3 bases are TGCGCCAGCAGCCCAGCGGCCGGCCGCAACTATGGCTACACCTTC. Its translation is CASSPAAGRNYGYTF.

Of note for this clone: The CDR3 carries no conserved terminal phenylalanine or tryptophan, so it likely arises from a read error. Because the CDR3's place on the DNA is in doubt, the DNA is left out and the CDR3 is given as listed by TCRdb. The chain combines TRBV5-4 with TRBJ1-2; the table assigns TRBD1, which was not confirmed against the DNA. The CDR3 adds up to 13 amino acids, both ends counted. Germline V gene lookup returns CDR1 SGHNT and CDR2 YYREEE (reference sequence). The CDR3: CASSLLNWGLSSL.

This clone has only a few counts. The chain carries TRBV27 and TRBJ2-7; TRBD1 matches 9 bases. The length of the CDR3 is 15 residues. V was pared by 4 bases and J by 0 bases, with 4 bases of the junction left unmatched. The germline V gene has CDR1 MNHEY and CDR2 SMNVEV (reference sequence). The CDR3 DNA reads TGTGCCAGCAGTTCAAGGGACAGGGACTCCTACGAGCAGTACTTC. It specifies CASSSRDRDSYEQYF.

Here the CDR3 DNA reads TGTGCCAGCAGCTCGATCTCTCGGACTGAAGCTTTCTTT. Its translation is CASSSISRTEAFF. V is TRBV11-2 and J is TRBJ1-1; D is unclear. This CDR3 spans 13 amino acids. Germline lookup yields CDR1 SGHAT and CDR2 FQNNGV. The germline V and J ends were trimmed by 4 bases and 5 bases, with 11 bases remaining between them.

This clone was observed a handful of times. The V gene is TRBV7-9, the J gene TRBJ2-3, with 10 nucleotides matching TRBD1. The germline V gene has CDR1 SEHNR and CDR2 FQNEAQ (reference sequence). The CDR3 length is 16 residues. The V gene end was trimmed by 5 bases and the J gene end by 3 bases; junction bases not matched to a gene: 8. As DNA, the CDR3 is TGTGCCAGCAGCACAGGACAGGGGGGTGAGACAGATACGCAGTATTTT. Translated: CASSTGQGGETDTQYF.

Only a few counts were recorded for this clone. The V gene is TRBV25-1, the J gene TRBJ2-5; D gene uncertain. The J call is doubtful: the DNA matches TRBJ2-7 better. The CDR3 is made up of 15 amino acids. Germline lookup yields CDR1 MGHDK and CDR2 SYGVNS. CDR3: CASSESGRTPYEQYF. As DNA, the CDR3 is TGTGCCAGCAGTGAATCAGGCCGAACTCCTTACGAGCAGTACTTC.

This clone was counted a few times. This chain uses TRBV30 with TRBJ2-1; tentatively, D is TRBD2 (6 bases). Trimming left V 0 bases short and J 4 bases short, with 13 bases between. Germline V gene lookup returns CDR1 GTSNPN and CDR2 SVGIG (reference sequence). There are 15 residues in the CDR3. CDR3 in amino acids: CAWSVMAGTYNEQFF. The CDR3 coding sequence is TGTGCCTGGAGTGTAATGGCAGGGACTTACAATGAGCAGTTCTTC. Drawing the rest from reference TRBV30 and TRBJ2-1, the complete variable domain is SQTIHQWPATLVQPVGSPLSLECTVEGTSNPNLYWYRQAAGRGLQLLFYSVGIGQISSEVPQNLSASRPQDRQFILSSKKLLLSDSGFYLCAWSVMAGTYNEQFFGPGTRLTVL.

The V and J genes are TRBV6-6 and TRBJ2-2; D call uncertain. The CDR3 totals 12 residues. V dropped 7 bases and J dropped 6 bases, with 9 bases sitting between them. Per the germline V gene, CDR1 is MNHNY and CDR2 is SVGAGI (reference sequence). The CDR3 reads CASTPLPGELFF. The DNA for the CDR3 is TGTGCCAGCACCCCTCTCCCCGGGGAGCTGTTTTTT.

This clone was observed a few times. The rearrangement uses TRBV5-4 and TRBJ2-3; TRBD2 is a possible D gene (6 bases). CDR3 size: 11 residues. Looked up from germline, CDR1 is SGHNT and CDR2 is YYREEE (reference sequence). Trimming left V 5 bases short and J 7 bases short, with 8 bases between. The CDR3 DNA reads as TGTGCCAGCAGGGGCGGGAATACGCAGTATTTT. Encoded protein: CASRGGNTQYF.

This clone turned up a few times. The chain uses TRBV10-3 and TRBJ2-1, with 8 bases lining up with TRBD2. V lost 11 bases to trimming and J lost 5 bases; unmatched junction nucleotides: 14. Germline-derived CDR1 and CDR2 are ENHRY and SYGVKD. CDR3 length: 15 residues. Here the CDR3 DNA reads TGTGCCGTACGCCTCGGGGGGGGGCGTGACAATGAGCAGTTCTTC. Translation gives CAVRLGGGRDNEQFF.

The chain couples TRBV28 to TRBJ1-2; 9 positions agree with TRBD1. The J segment lost 3 bases and the V segment lost 5 bases, leaving 4 bases of the junction unmatched. In germline, CDR1 is MDHEN, CDR2 SYDVKM. This CDR3 is built from 14 residues. The CDR3 is CASSDRQGDYGYTF. The CDR3 DNA follows: TGTGCCAGCAGTGACCGACAGGGGGACTATGGCTACACCTTC.

This rearrangement joins TRBV15 to TRBJ1-1; the D gene is possibly TRBD1 (5 bases). The CDR3 consists of 13 residues. Between the trimmed V and J ends, which lost 1 base and 8 bases, there was a span of 11 bases. Per the germline V gene, CDR1 is LNHNV and CDR2 is YYDKDF (reference sequence). The CDR3 DNA is TGTGCCACCAGCAGAGGGGCAGGGCGGGAAGCTTTCTTT. Translating gives CATSRGAGREAFF.

CDR3 sequence: CASSSTLYEQYF. The CDR3 DNA follows: TGTGCCAGCAGTTCAACTTTGTACGAGCAGTACTTC. This chain connects TRBV6-5 to TRBJ2-7; the D is unclear. Deletions cut 4 bases from V and 4 bases from J, with 8 bases between. Germline CDR1 MNHEY, CDR2 SVGAGI. This CDR3 is built from 12 residues.